What follows is one TCR beta chain and its context. Its binding antigen is unknown. Base-call qualities are not available, and no considerably larger clone is one nucleotide away. The junction carries 6 bases between V and J, which are trimmed by 0 bases and 3 bases respectively. CDR1 and CDR2, looked up from the germline V gene, are SGHRS and YFSETQ. Taken from cysteine to phenylalanine, the CDR3 has 13 residues. The read is trimmed to its CDR3 DNA, 39 bases read in frame from base 1. This sample stems from a study of T cell responses to AZD1222 COVID-19 vaccine (dated by TCRdb to the early 2020s). Looking at the study overall: TCR sequencing was performed for 230 to 250 trial participants, of whom about 210 were given two doses of AZD1222 and 26 were given two doses of MenACWY control vaccine. Trial participants were enrolled into age subgroups of 18-55, 56-69 and 70-plus years, which contained approximately 150, 28 and 58 TCR-sequenced participants, respectively. Broad study findings and their caveats: Conclusions about previously exposed vaccinees were limited because only 5 or 6 AZD1222 recipients were SARS-CoV-2 seropositive at baseline. Because no day 14 peak-response samples were available, the repertoires could be characterized only after the peak T cell response. The 56-69-year group was small, and its depth increase did not reach significance, likely because of low power. The whole spike protein was spanned by vaccine-associated CD4 TCRs, and dominant responses were seen in regions 160-218 and 743-854. Participants were mostly white British, with more females than males. The authors suggested clonal diversity may have been underestimated. Nearly half of unique spike-specific TCRs reportedly recognized epitopes outside regions mutated in the B.1.351 and B.1.1.7 variants. After two AZD1222 doses, both the breadth and the depth of spike-specific TCRs were significantly higher than at day 0 and than in MenACWY recipients.

The sample's time point label is to be understood as: about 28 days (+/-7) after the second vaccine dose. AZD1222 recipients whose second dose came at about 4 weeks and those whose second dose came at about 12 weeks were combined into one group, since spike-specific TCR depth and breadth did not differ between the two schedules. Vaccinee samples came from UK trials COV001 and COV002, including a single-blind randomized controlled phase 2/3 trial of AZD1222 (ChAdOx1 nCoV-19) in healthy adults. For TCRbeta chain sequencing, PBMC samples from trial participants were taken at day 0 and at day 28 after the second dose. The CDR3 regions of human TCRbeta chains were analyzed by immunosequencing. In the source study's methods: TCRs in the repertoires were matched against a reference library of SARS-CoV-2-specific TCRs that had been generated with the MIRA antigen-specificity platform. Breadth meant the fraction of unique TCRs that were SARS-CoV-2-associated, whereas depth meant the fraction of total T cells that were SARS-CoV-2-associated. Using the MIRA data, each spike-specific TCR was assigned both to the spike region to which the TCR was reactive and to a CD4 or CD8 class. Log10-transformed breadth and depth values were compared by one-way ANOVA with Sidak's multiple comparisons tests. TCRdb limited this immuneACCESS table to in-frame rearrangements with V and J called. A share of clones is missing; checked studies link under half to unresolved V genes, and the rest is unexplained. The D gene and trimming were derived from the DNA, and the V and J assignments and clone size from that table. In this sample the table shows approximately 170,000 clones, around 94% of which occur a single time. Of the sample, just over 5% is held by the ten largest clones.

The specimen comprised peripheral blood, sampled 28 days after the second AZD1222 dose. The receptor was derived from an adult who received the AZD1222 COVID-19 vaccine. This receptor chain uses TRBV5-1 and TRBJ2-5; the D gene is unclear. CDR3 loop: CASSLAPEETQYF. Here is the DNA: TGCGCCAGCAGCTTGGCCCCAGAAGAGACCCAGTACTTC.